The subject of this entry is one T cell receptor (beta chain). Its antigen is unidentified. The CDR3 contains 14 residues. Trimming stripped 5 bases from V and 3 bases from J, with 13 bases between. CDR1 MNHEY and CDR2 SMNVEV come from the germline V gene (reference sequence). The sample originates from a study of blood T cells in healthy people across ages. Regarding the study as a whole: Both higher diversity and more naive CD4+ cells marked long-lived donors when set against aged donors. Calculation of diversity from one million T cells yielded estimates considered to be underestimates.

The use of a sample-barcoded 5' primer and a J-beta primer mix characterized a second PCR of roughly 6 to 11 cycles. TCRdb ran MiXCR on the 5' RACE reads and lists one entry per CDR3 protein. This table has 1 million or so distinct CDR3 sequences, more than 40% appearing once. The rearrangement joins TRBV27 to TRBJ1-2; D call uncertain. The specimen was blood. This receptor was taken from a woman aged 55-70 years in good health. CDR3 coding DNA: TGTGCCAGCAGTCCACAGAGTTGGCACTATGGCTACACCTTC. This codes for CASSPQSWHYGYTF.